This section outlines one T cell receptor beta chain sequence together with its context. Per germline, CDR1 WNHNN and CDR2 SYGVQD (reference sequence). V lost 4 bases and J lost 0, with 9 bases in between. The CDR3 runs 15 residues. Researchers made TCR beta libraries by using iRepertoire HTBI primers and running Arm-PCR on CDR3 regions. One entry per CDR3 protein, called by TCRdb with MiXCR from the multiplex PCR reads. The repertoire holds hundreds of thousands of distinct CDR3 sequences, with roughly 14% as singletons. This entry comes from a study of regulatory T cells in long-lasting Graves disease. Overall study: Antithyroid drugs had been given to newly diagnosed Graves' patients for under 3 months.

Regarding time point: newly diagnosed GD, antithyroid drugs for less than 3 months. PBMC-extracted RNA yielded the TCR library. The same sample was also studied in work on T cells in Graves' hyperthyroidism and ophthalmopathy.

Source: peripheral blood mononuclear cells (PBMCs), taken at new diagnosis, from a patient treated with antithyroid drugs. The clonotype comes from a man under 40 with Graves disease. This chain uses TRBV10-1 with TRBJ2-2; D remains unclear. This CDR3 reads CASSAGSANTGELFF. The DNA of the CDR3 is TGCGCCAGCAGTGCTGGTTCCGCGAACACCGGGGAGCTGTTTTTT.